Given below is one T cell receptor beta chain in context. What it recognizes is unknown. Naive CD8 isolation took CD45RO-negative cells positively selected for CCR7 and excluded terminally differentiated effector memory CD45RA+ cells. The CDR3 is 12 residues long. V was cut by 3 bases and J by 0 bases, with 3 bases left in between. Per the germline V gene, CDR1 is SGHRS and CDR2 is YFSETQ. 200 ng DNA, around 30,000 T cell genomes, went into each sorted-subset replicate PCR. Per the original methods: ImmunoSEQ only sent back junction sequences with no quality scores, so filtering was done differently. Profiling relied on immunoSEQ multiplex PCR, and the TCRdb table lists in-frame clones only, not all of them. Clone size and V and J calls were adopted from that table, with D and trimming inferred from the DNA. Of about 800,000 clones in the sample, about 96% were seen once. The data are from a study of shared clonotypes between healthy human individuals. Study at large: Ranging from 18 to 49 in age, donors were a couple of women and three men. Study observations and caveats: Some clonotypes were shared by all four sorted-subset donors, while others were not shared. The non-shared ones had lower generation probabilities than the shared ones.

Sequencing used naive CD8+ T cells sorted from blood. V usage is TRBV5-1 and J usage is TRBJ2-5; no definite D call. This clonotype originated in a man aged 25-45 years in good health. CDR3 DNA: TGCGCCAGCAGCTCTTACCAAGAGACCCAGTACTTC. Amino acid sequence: CASSSYQETQYF.